This T cell receptor (beta chain) was identified in a study of early T cells in non-severe SARS-CoV-2 infection. Separate cDNA molecules each had unique molecular identifiers attached to them. MiXCR was run by TCRdb on the 5' RACE reads, yielding one entry per CDR3 protein. Here the sample spans about 89,000 distinct CDR3 sequences, approximately 17% being singletons. CDR1 is MNHEY, CDR2 SVGEGT, per germline. The CDR3 spans 14 residues. V was shortened by 2 bases and J by 3 bases, with 10 bases between the two germline ends. This TCR derives from an adult who was a healthcare worker with PCR-confirmed SARS-CoV-2 infection or an uninfected control (not recorded which). The chain uses TRBV6-2 or TRBV6-3 and TRBJ1-1; D possibly corresponds to TRBD1 (5 bases). The source was whole blood, collected at baseline. The CDR3: CASSYRGEDTEAFF. The CDR3 DNA reads TGTGCCAGCAGTTACAGAGGGGAGGACACTGAAGCTTTCTTT.